This is a list of T cell receptor beta chains from one sample in a study of blood T cell repertoires in COVID-19. Sequencing used immunoSEQ multiplex PCR; TCRdb keeps in-frame clones, though not all of them. The sample shows about 200,000 clones, 88% of them seen only once. Sequencing was performed on peripheral blood. These receptors all stem from a man aged 18 to 29 with active or convalescent COVID-19. Each CDR3 is given with its conserved first and last residue. Fields, in order: CDR3 protein, CDR3 DNA, clone size, D gene, J gene, V gene. D genes are given only for firm matches. Part of the rows lack a size; the others show once, few, many or a class for expanded clones.

CASSLLFEVFVNQPQHF TGTGCCAGCAGCTTATTGTTCGAGGTTTTTGTCAATCAGCCCCAGCATTTT few - TRBJ1-5 TRBV5-8
CASSPGTGHQPQHF TGCGCCAGCAGCCCAGGGACAGGGCATCAGCCCCAGCATTTT - TRBD1 TRBJ1-5 TRBV5-1
CASSLNYRGQETQYF TGTGCCAGCAGTCTAAACTACCGGGGACAAGAGACCCAGTACTTC - - TRBJ2-5 TRBV6-5
CASSPRVPSGNTIYF TGTGCCAGCAGTCCTCGGGTTCCCTCTGGAAACACCATATATTTT - - TRBJ1-3 TRBV6-5
CASSLIGGRVGRGTEAFF TGCGCCAGCAGCTTAATCGGGGGGCGGGTCGGTCGCGGCACTGAAGCTTTCTTT - - TRBJ1-1 TRBV5-1
CASSFAGGQDTEAFF TGTGCCAGCAGTTTTGCGGGCGGGCAGGACACTGAAGCTTTCTTT few - TRBJ1-1 TRBV27
CASSEAWREPQHF TGTGCCAGCAGTGAAGCGTGGAGGGAACCCCAGCATTTT - - TRBJ1-5 TRBV6-1
CASSLGQDDEQYF TGTGCCAGCAGCTTAGGTCAGGATGACGAGCAGTACTTC - - TRBJ2-7 TRBV11-3
CASRGGSGYEQYF TGTGCCAGCAGGGGTGGTAGCGGCTACGAGCAGTACTTC - - TRBJ2-7 TRBV12-3/TRBV12-4
CASSQDSGGRTEAFF TGCGCCAGCAGCCAAGATAGTGGGGGCCGGACTGAAGCTTTCTTT - - TRBJ1-1 TRBV4-1
CASSLVGRGTTGELFF TGTGCCAGCAGCTTGGTCGGCAGGGGTACCACCGGGGAGCTGTTTTTT - - TRBJ2-2 TRBV5-4
CASSYRYEQYF TGTGCCAGCAGTTACCGCTACGAGCAGTACTTC - - TRBJ2-7 TRBV6-2/TRBV6-3
CASSLEPGTGAHEQYF TGTGCCAGCAGCTTAGAACCCGGGACAGGCGCGCACGAGCAGTACTTC - TRBD1 TRBJ2-7 TRBV7-9
CASSLYRELTSGAFF TGTGCCAGCAGCTTATACAGGGAATTGACGTCAGGAGCTTTCTTT - - TRBJ1-1 TRBV5-8
CASSPTGAYEQYF TGTGCCAGCTCACCGACAGGGGCTTACGAGCAGTACTTC - TRBD1 TRBJ2-7 TRBV18
CASSGGSQPQHF TGTGCCAGCAGCGGGGGTTCTCAGCCCCAGCATTTT - - TRBJ1-5 TRBV6-6
CASSIRGTDQPQHF TGTGCCAGTAGTATTCGGGGAACGGATCAGCCCCAGCATTTT - - TRBJ1-5 TRBV19
CATSSGSSGTQYF TGTGCCACCAGTAGCGGGAGTAGCGGGACCCAGTACTTC - TRBD2 TRBJ2-5 TRBV19
CASSPRTDNNSPLHF TGTGCCAGCAGCCCTCGGACAGACAATAATTCACCCCTCCACTTT few - TRBJ1-6 TRBV9
CASSAGVSTDTQYF TGTGCCAGCAGCGCGGGAGTAAGCACAGATACGCAGTATTTT once - TRBJ2-3 TRBV9
CASSQDYSGSFNEQFF TGTGCCAGCAGCCAAGACTATAGCGGGAGCTTCAATGAGCAGTTCTTC - TRBD2 TRBJ2-1 TRBV3-1/TRBV3-2
CASTPVRAKETQYF TGTGCCAGCACCCCTGTAAGAGCGAAAGAGACCCAGTACTTC - - TRBJ2-5 TRBV25-1
CASSSQGNGYTF TGTGCCAGCAGCTCCCAGGGAAATGGCTACACCTTC - - TRBJ1-2 TRBV7-9
CASSSGTGLTNYGYTF TGCGCCAGCAGCTCCGGGACAGGCCTTACTAACTATGGCTACACCTTC - TRBD1 TRBJ1-2 TRBV5-1
CASTSTEAFF TGTGCCAGCACGAGCACTGAAGCTTTCTTT once - TRBJ1-1 TRBV2
CASSQRSGGGSEKLFF TGTGCCAGCAGCCAACGCTCAGGGGGAGGTAGCGAAAAACTGTTTTTT - TRBD1 TRBJ1-4 TRBV3-1/TRBV3-2
CASSYRLGYETQYF TGTGCCAGCAGTTACCGACTAGGTTACGAGACCCAGTACTTC - - TRBJ2-5 TRBV2
CASSIPRWSSETEKLFF TGTGCCAGTAGTATCCCTCGATGGAGTAGCGAAACAGAAAAACTGTTTTTT - - TRBJ1-4 TRBV19
CASSTTGGLTGELFF TGTGCCAGTAGTACAACAGGGGGCTTAACCGGGGAGCTGTTTTTT once TRBD1 TRBJ2-2 TRBV19
CASSQDPRGYNYGYTF TGCGCCAGCAGCCAAGACCCTCGGGGGTATAACTATGGCTACACCTTC - - TRBJ1-2 TRBV4-1
CASSAYVGSEAFF TGTGCCAGCAGTGCGTATGTGGGCAGTGAAGCTTTCTTT - - TRBJ1-1 TRBV2
CASSPAAGTLYEQFF TGTGCCAGCAGCCCCGCCGCCGGGACTCTTTATGAGCAGTTCTTC - - TRBJ2-1 TRBV7-2
CASSPGDYGYTF TGTGCCAGCAGCCCCGGGGACTATGGCTACACCTTC - - TRBJ1-2 TRBV5-4
CSVLANTEAFF TGCAGCGTTCTGGCTAACACTGAAGCTTTCTTT - - TRBJ1-1 TRBV29-1
CASSFSRASSYNEQFF TGTGCCAGCAGCTTTTCGCGGGCGAGCTCCTACAATGAGCAGTTCTTC - - TRBJ2-1 TRBV7-2
CSARGLNTEAFF TGCAGCGCTAGGGGCCTGAACACTGAAGCTTTCTTT - - TRBJ1-1 TRBV29-1
CASSLSPLAGGTDTQYF TGCGCCAGCAGCTTGAGTCCCCTAGCGGGGGGTACAGATACGCAGTATTTT - TRBD2 TRBJ2-3 TRBV5-1
CASSLMDGGGTQYF TGTGCCAGCAGCCTTATGGACGGGGGTGGCACCCAGTACTTC - - TRBJ2-5 TRBV14
CASSDRGQNYGYTF TGTGCCAGCAGTGACCGGGGACAGAACTATGGCTACACCTTC - TRBD1 TRBJ1-2 TRBV25-1
CASSGDSQTIYF TGTGCCAGCAGTGGGGACAGTCAGACCATATATTTT - TRBD1 TRBJ1-3 TRBV11-2
CASRRDRAEGTEAFF TGTGCCAGCAGGAGAGACAGGGCGGAGGGAACTGAAGCTTTCTTT - TRBD1 TRBJ1-1 TRBV2
CASSPNSPSGSNEQFF TGTGCCAGCTCACCTAACTCGCCTAGCGGATCCAATGAGCAGTTCTTC - TRBD2 TRBJ2-1 TRBV18
CASSFISTGELFF TGTGCCAGCAGTTTTATCAGCACCGGGGAGCTGTTTTTT - - TRBJ2-2 TRBV27
CSVAWGRETQYF TGCAGCGTTGCTTGGGGGAGGGAGACCCAGTACTTC - - TRBJ2-5 TRBV29-1
CASTGSGSNEQFF TGTGCCAGCACCGGTAGCGGGAGCAATGAGCAGTTCTTC - TRBD2 TRBJ2-1 TRBV28
CASSYSSRSSYEQYF TGTGCCAGCAGTTACTCGTCTCGGTCCTCCTACGAGCAGTACTTC few - TRBJ2-7 TRBV6-6
CASSAGTNYGYTF TGTGCCAGCAGTGCCGGGACTAACTATGGCTACACCTTC - - TRBJ1-2 TRBV9
CASRRELSGNTIYF TGTGCCAGCCGGCGGGAACTCTCTGGAAACACCATATATTTT - - TRBJ1-3 TRBV19
CASSSGQGFEKLFF TGTGCCAGCAGCTCCGGACAGGGTTTCGAAAAACTGTTTTTT - TRBD1 TRBJ1-4 TRBV11-2
CASSVAPGGAGGELFF TGTGCCAGCAGCGTAGCCCCCGGGGGGGCCGGCGGGGAGCTGTTTTTT - TRBD2 TRBJ2-2 TRBV9
CASSLTASGNTIYF TGTGCCAGCAGCTTGACAGCTTCTGGAAACACCATATATTTT few - TRBJ1-3 TRBV7-6
CASSLARGGAHSYEQYF TGTGCCAGCAGCTTAGCGCGAGGGGGCGCACACTCCTACGAGCAGTACTTC - TRBD1 TRBJ2-7 TRBV7-8
CASSLTSGGIETQYF TGTGCCAGCAGTTTGACTAGCGGAGGGATCGAGACCCAGTACTTC once TRBD2 TRBJ2-5 TRBV27
CASSLDRGNTIYF TGTGCCAGCAGCTTAGACAGGGGAAACACCATATATTTT once - TRBJ1-3 TRBV7-8
CASSHTSGGAVNEQFF TGCGCCAGCAGCCATACTAGCGGGGGGGCCGTTAATGAGCAGTTCTTC few TRBD2 TRBJ2-1 TRBV5-1
CASSFDRTNYGYTF TGTGCCAGCAGCTTCGACAGGACGAACTATGGCTACACCTTC - - TRBJ1-2 TRBV7-2
CASSEGPTGYGYTF TGTGCCAGCAGTGAAGGCCCGACAGGCTATGGCTACACCTTC once - TRBJ1-2 TRBV25-1
CASSTQGSNQPQHF TGTGCCAGTAGTACGCAGGGTAGCAATCAGCCCCAGCATTTT - - TRBJ1-5 TRBV19